The rows below give T cell receptor beta chains drawn from one sample of a study of response to subunit inactivated influenza vaccine. A single record per CDR3 protein comes from TCRdb applying MiXCR to the RT-PCR reads. The sample includes 610,000 or so distinct CDR3 sequences, about 14% of them seen just once. Specimen: PBMCs from blood, collected 11 to 12 days after vaccination. Receptor source: a man aged 45 to 65 who received an inactivated influenza vaccine. Both conserved end residues are part of each CDR3. The D gene is left open where the match is weak. Rows may omit the clone size; those that give it use once, few, many or a size class.

D gene	V gene	J gene	clone size	CDR3 DNA	CDR3 protein
NA	TRBV7-9	TRBJ1-5	NA	TGTGCCAGCAGCTTAGGAACAGGGACCCAGCATTTT	CASSLGTGTQHF
NA	TRBV15	TRBJ2-6	NA	TGTGCCACCAGCAGAGGAAACACCGGGGCCAACGTCCTGACTTTC	CATSRGNTGANVLTF
TRBD2	TRBV5-1	TRBJ2-3	few	TGCGCCAGCAGCTTGGGGACTAGCGAGCTCACAGATACGCAGTATTTT	CASSLGTSELTDTQYF
NA	TRBV9	TRBJ2-5	NA	TGTGCCAGCAGCGTAGAAGGGGGGCTCCAAGAGACCCAGTACTTC	CASSVEGGLQETQYF
TRBD1	TRBV12-3/TRBV12-4	TRBJ1-2	NA	TGTGCCAGCAGGGCCGGGACAGGGGTTCCTGGCTACACCTTC	CASRAGTGVPGYTF
TRBD2	TRBV6-5	TRBJ2-7	many	TGTGCCAGCAGTTATGGACTAGCGGGAGGGTCCGAGCAGTACTTC	CASSYGLAGGSEQYF
NA	TRBV7-3	TRBJ2-1	few	TGTGCCAGCAGCTTGGGGACTGTGATAAACAATGAGCAGTTCTTC	CASSLGTVINNEQFF
TRBD1	TRBV5-1	TRBJ2-2	many	TGCGCCAGCAGCTCAGGACAGGGCCCTCACCGGGAGCTGTTTTTT	CASSSGQGPHRELFF
TRBD1	TRBV5-1	TRBJ1-1	NA	TGCGCCAGCAGCCCAGGGGACAGTGAAGCTTTCTTT	CASSPGDSEAFF
NA	TRBV5-4	TRBJ2-3	NA	TGTGCCAGCAGTTTTAGGGGTATAGATACGCAGTATTTT	CASSFRGIDTQYF
TRBD2	TRBV6-2/TRBV6-3	TRBJ2-1	NA	TGTGCCAGCAGTTACTCGTCCTCCGGGACTAGGTCCTACAATGAGCAGTTCTTC	CASSYSSSGTRSYNEQFF
TRBD1	TRBV5-1	TRBJ2-7	few	TGCGCCAGCAGCCGACGGGACAGCCGTGTTGTTTCCTACGAGCAGTACTTC	CASSRRDSRVVSYEQYF
NA	TRBV18	TRBJ2-7	few	TGTGCCAGCTCACCGGACCGACAGCGCTACGAGCAGTACTTC	CASSPDRQRYEQYF
TRBD2	TRBV20-1	TRBJ2-7	NA	TGCAGTGCTAGCGGGGCGGCTAGCGGGACCTACGAGCAGTACTTC	CSASGAASGTYEQYF
NA	TRBV11-2	TRBJ1-4	few	TGTGCCAGCAGCTTTAACACGGCAACTAATGAAAAACTGTTTTTT	CASSFNTATNEKLFF
TRBD2	TRBV27	TRBJ2-5	NA	TGTGCCAGCAGCCCCGAGTCGGGGACTAGCGGGAGGCAAGGGACCCAGTACTTC	CASSPESGTSGRQGTQYF
TRBD2	TRBV29-1	TRBJ2-1	few	TGCAGCGGCCAACTAGCGGGAGGGTTCGGTGAGCAGTTCTTC	CSGQLAGGFGEQFF
TRBD2	TRBV4-2	TRBJ2-2	many	TGTGCCAGCAGCCAGAATGTCCTAGCGGGGAACACCGGGGAGCTGTTTTTT	CASSQNVLAGNTGELFF
NA	TRBV3-1	TRBJ2-2	NA	TGTGCCAGCAGCCAAGATTGGGGCAGGGGCAAGACTCGCGGGAGTCAGCTGTTTTTT	CASSQDWGRGKTRGSQLFF
TRBD1	TRBV20-1	TRBJ2-1	few	TGCAGTGCACCCCCCCGGACAGGGGTCTCCTACAATGAGCAGTTCTTC	CSAPPRTGVSYNEQFF
TRBD1	TRBV10-3	TRBJ2-1	NA	TGTGCCATCAGTGCCGGGACAGAATACAATGAGCAGTTCTTC	CAISAGTEYNEQFF
NA	TRBV11-3	TRBJ2-1	NA	TGTGCCAGCAGCTCGGACGGGGATGAGCAGTTCTTC	CASSSDGDEQFF
NA	TRBV20-1	TRBJ2-3	NA	TGCAGTGCTAGAGCAGGGGGGGATACGCAGTATTTT	CSARAGGDTQYF
NA	TRBV7-9	TRBJ1-5	NA	TGTGCCAGCAGCTTAGCGGGGGGGACGCATCAGCCCCAGCATTTT	CASSLAGGTHQPQHF
NA	TRBV7-2	TRBJ1-3	NA	TGTGCCAGCAGCTTAGCCGACGGCTCTGGAAACACCATATATTTT	CASSLADGSGNTIYF
NA	TRBV7-8	TRBJ2-3	many	TGTGCCAGCAGTTCTCGAGGGGGGGACACAGATACGCAGTATTTT	CASSSRGGDTDTQYF
NA	TRBV7-2	TRBJ2-4	NA	TGTGCCAGCAGCTTTCAAGTAGCCAAAAACATTCAGTACTTC	CASSFQVAKNIQYF
TRBD2	TRBV20-1	TRBJ2-1	NA	TGCAGTGCTATAATAGCGGGAGGGCCGGGTAAGCAGTTCTTC	CSAIIAGGPGKQFF
NA	TRBV6-5	TRBJ1-1	few	TGTGCCAGCAGTTATTTACAGCTGAACACTGAAGCTTTCTTT	CASSYLQLNTEAFF
NA	TRBV3-1	TRBJ2-6	many	TGTGCCAGCAGCCAAGATTCAGGGGCCAACGTCCTGACTTTC	CASSQDSGANVLTF
NA	TRBV6-4	TRBJ2-3	many	TGTGCCAGCAGTGCCACAATCACAGATACGCAGTATTTT	CASSATITDTQYF
TRBD1	TRBV12-3/TRBV12-4	TRBJ1-5	many	TGTGCCAGCAGTTTAGGGACAGGGATTAATCAGCCCCAGCATTTT	CASSLGTGINQPQHF
TRBD2	TRBV12-3/TRBV12-4	TRBJ2-1	few	TGTGCCAGCAGTTTCGAGCTCGGGGGGGGCTCCTACAATGAGCAGTTCTTC	CASSFELGGGSYNEQFF